The rows below give T cell receptor beta chains drawn from one sample of a study of blood T cells in healthy people across ages. A single record per CDR3 protein comes from TCRdb applying MiXCR to the 5' RACE reads. Of approximately 580,000 distinct CDR3 sequences in the sample, less than 25% are singletons; the top ten hold 8.5% to 9.5%. This sample also belongs to another study, concerning T cells of mothers and their children.

The sequenced sample was blood. Receptors originate from a boy younger than 18 in good health. CDR3s leave out the opening cysteine and the closing phenylalanine or tryptophan. The order of the fields is J gene, V gene, clone size, CDR3 protein. The size entry is marked missing in some rows and otherwise reads once, few, many or a size class.

TRBJ1-2	TRBV28	.	ASSPTRTGGPYGYT
TRBJ2-7	TRBV27	.	ASRPHGQGAYEQY
TRBJ1-4	TRBV29-1	few	SVEGVRGRSTNEKLF
TRBJ1-3	TRBV28	.	ASKNRGPLSGNTIY
TRBJ2-1	TRBV7-9	many	ASSDQGGPYNEQF
TRBJ2-7	TRBV4-3	.	ASSQGRGSPYEQY
TRBJ2-5	TRBV9	once	ASSVSGDQETQY
TRBJ2-1	TRBV9	.	ASSAAGAEQF
.	TRBV20-1	.	SARVGAPSGTHEQF
TRBJ1-2	TRBV20-1	few	SAQDRGHGYT
TRBJ2-7	TRBV18	few	ASSPAGQGFYEQY
TRBJ1-1	TRBV3-1	.	ASRLRPGNTEAF
TRBJ2-1	TRBV29-1	few	SVEDRTAPVGYNEQF
TRBJ1-6	TRBV4-1	few	ASSQTQTGGYNSPLH
TRBJ2-3	TRBV12-3/TRBV12-4	few	ASSSRISSTDTQY